This T cell receptor (beta chain) was profiled in a study of T cell responses to AZD1222 COVID-19 vaccine. The wider study: Pooling covered second doses at about 4 or about 12 weeks. Whole-study results and caveats: Regions left unmutated in variants are reportedly the target of nearly half of spike-specific TCRs.

To note about this clone: The antigen remains undetermined.

The repertoire was sequenced with immunoSEQ multiplex PCR; TCRdb's copy has only in-frame clones and lacks some. Among 200,000 to 300,000 clones listed, approximately 95% were seen once. Trimming pared 2 bases from V and 4 bases from J, leaving 10 bases between. The CDR3 totals 13 residues. Germline lookup yields CDR1 SQVTM and CDR2 ANQGSEA. V gene TRBV29-1 combines with J gene TRBJ2-3, with TRBD1 as a possible D gene (5 bases). This clonotype was sampled from an adult in good health. The sample was peripheral blood, taken on day 0 of AZD1222 vaccination. In DNA, the CDR3 is TGCAGCGTTGAACGCCAGGGCGCAGATACGCAGTATTTT. It yields the protein CSVERQGADTQYF.